The clone carrying this T cell receptor beta chain appeared once. This record comes from a study of CD8 T cells in Susac syndrome. The ends were cut back, 4 bases at V and 2 bases at J, with 6 bases in the middle. CDR1 is SGHAT, CDR2 FQNNGV, per germline. This CDR3 comprises 12 residues. Reverse transcription of 0.5 to 1 ug RNA was carried out with random hexamers. TCRdb re-called the immunoSEQ multiplex PCR reads through MiXCR, storing one row per CDR3 protein. This sample has some 300,000 distinct CDR3 sequences, with approximately 85% found just once. The sequence was collected from a human donor with multiple sclerosis. The chain links TRBV11-2 to TRBJ2-7; D uncertain. Source material: CD8+ T cells from PBMCs. CDR3 sequence reads: CASSSEAYEQYF. The CDR3 DNA reads as TGTGCCAGCAGCTCAGAAGCCTACGAGCAGTACTTC.